This T cell receptor (beta chain) was sequenced in a study of blood T cell repertoires in COVID-19. V dropped 1 base and J dropped 9 bases, with 10 bases sitting between them. The CDR3 loop spans 14 amino acids. Germline V gene sequence: CDR1 SEHNR, CDR2 FQNEAQ (reference sequence). Assay: immunoSEQ multiplex PCR; the TCRdb copy retains only in-frame clones and omits some. The sample carries 35,000 to 50,000 clones, nearly 90% recorded once. Input material: peripheral blood. The TCR was taken from a man aged 45-60 years with active COVID-19. The rearrangement joins TRBV7-9 to TRBJ1-6; a weak D match, TRBD1 (6 bases). In nucleotides, the CDR3 is TGTGCCAGCAGCTTAGGGGGGCGAGGTTCACCCCTCCACTTT. Its protein product is CASSLGGRGSPLHF.